This TCR beta chain was documented in a study of sequential checkpoint blockade in melanoma (dated by TCRdb to between 2018 and 2021). With regard to the full study: Using 1:1 randomization, the trial assigned patients either to first-line nivolumab followed by ipilimumab (arm A) or to ipilimumab followed by nivolumab (arm B). For twenty-two patients, matched tumor biopsies were taken both before treatment and at week 13, after single-agent nivolumab (arm A) or ipilimumab (arm B). The same lesion was the source of 75% to 90% of the matched pre- and post-treatment tumor biopsy pairs. TCRbeta immunosequencing was performed on DNA from roughly 90 pretreatment melanoma tumor samples. Maintenance nivolumab came after both trial sequences.

The immunoSEQ Assay was used to immunosequence TCRbeta CDR3 regions from genomic DNA. Genomic DNA was amplified by bias-controlled multiplex PCR before high-throughput sequencing. Under the source paper's analysis protocol: To quantify the absolute abundance of each unique TCRbeta CDR3 region, the sequences were collapsed and filtered. Clonality, defined as 1 minus Pielou's evenness, was calculated using only productive rearrangements. Tumor T-cell fraction was calculated by normalizing TCRbeta template counts to the amount of usable DNA, which was estimated from several housekeeping genes. A previously published method was used to identify clones whose frequencies were significantly greater in on-treatment samples than in baseline samples. Not all clones reach the TCRdb copy of this immuneACCESS table, which keeps in-frame sequences only. Checked studies attribute under half of the gap to unresolved V genes and leave the rest unexplained. Clonal size and the V and J genes are those of that table, whereas D and trimming came from the DNA. The sample profile shows 15,000 to 20,000 clones; 60% to 75% of them were found once. Roughly 5% of the sample is in the top ten clones.

Trimming costs V 1 base and J 8 bases, and their ends lie 11 bases apart. From the cysteine up to the phenylalanine, the CDR3 has a length of 12 residues. Only CDR3 DNA remains: 36 bases, in frame from the first base. From a lookup of the germline V gene (reference sequence), CDR1 and CDR2 are GTSNPN and SVGIG. Points on this clone: It has no known antigen specificity. Per-nucleotide qualities are absent, and no much larger clonotype sits a single base away.

What the treatment or condition label conveys for this sample: randomized to nivolumab then ipilimumab (arm A) or the reverse (arm B). Prior DNA-damaging chemotherapy had not been received by any trial patient. CheckMate 064, a randomized, open-label phase II trial of sequential checkpoint blockade, was the source of the samples, all of which came from patients with melanoma. Genomic DNA from formalin-fixed paraffin-embedded (FFPE) tissue samples served as the input for tumor TCR sequencing. Points the paper makes about the study in general: The response-prediction model combining TCR metrics and mutation burden needs validation in larger, independent patient cohorts. Patients with increases in tumor T-cell fraction and clonality by week 13 were approximately 30 times more likely to achieve clinical benefit. Tumor T-cell fraction and clonality correlated with PD-L1 staining and CD8+ T-cell counts but not with mutational load. Among patients in arm A, the nivolumab-first arm, pretreatment tumor TIL clonality was associated with response (P = .04). Small sample sizes and reduced statistical power limited the within-arm analyses of tumor T-cell fraction.

The rearranged segments are TRBV30 and TRBJ1-2; the D gene remains uncertain. Sequenced material: tumor tissue (inferred from file names), taken from a patient given nivolumab and ipilimumab in sequence. The origin of this receptor is a human donor with melanoma. The CDR3 corresponds to CAWSARVGGYTF. The DNA sequence is given as TGTGCCTGGAGTGCGCGGGTCGGGGGCTACACCTTC.